Below, 5 T cell receptor beta chains from the same sample are listed, as sequenced in a study of cytomegalovirus exposure and HLA in healthy donors (dated by TCRdb to 2017 to 2019). Receptors were amplified or captured by the immunoSEQ multiplex PCR assay. For the multiplex PCR, a mixture combining 60 forward primers for TCR Vbeta segments and 13 reverse primers for TCR Jbeta segments was used. Drawn from immuneACCESS, this table holds only the in-frame rearrangements with V and J called that TCRdb kept. Clones are partly lost; checked studies trace under half to an unresolved V gene and leave the rest unexplained. Present in this sample are about 150,000 clones, under 70% of which were seen just once. Of the sample, about 3% falls within the top ten clones. Sequenced: PBMCs. The receptor set was obtained from a woman younger than 45 in good health and CMV-seropositive.

In nucleotides, the CDR3 is TGTGCCAGCAGCGTAGCTTCAGTCAGGACAGATACGCAGTATTTT. Protein product: CASSVASVRTDTQYF. The chain has TRBV9 and TRBJ2-3; no definite D call. The CDR3 length is 15 residues. V shed 0 bases and J shed 3 bases, with 11 bases lying between them. Germline V gene lookup returns CDR1 SGDLS and CDR2 YYNGEE.

The chain is built from TRBV5-5 and TRBJ2-7; D is undetermined. The CDR3 runs 14 residues. Trimming removed 4 bases from V and 0 bases from J, with 11 bases in between. Germline V CDR1 and CDR2: SGHKS, YYEKEE (reference sequence). The CDR3 DNA is TGTGCCAGCAGCGCCTCGACACCCTCCTACGAGCAGTACTTC. Translating it yields CASSASTPSYEQYF. The full variable domain, rest sourced from reference TRBV5-5 and TRBJ2-7, is DAGVTQSPTHLIKTRGQQVTLRCSPISGHKSVSWYQQVLGQGPQFIFQYYEKEERGRGNFPDRFSARQFPNYSSELNVNALLLGDSALYLCASSASTPSYEQYFGPGTRLTVT.

This chain links TRBV28 with TRBJ2-7; tentative D call: TRBD1 (5 bases). The V end lost 8 bases, the J end lost 2 bases, and 7 bases lay between the germline ends. Germline V gene sequence: CDR1 MDHEN, CDR2 SYDVKM. The CDR3 sequence is 11 residues long. The CDR3 DNA is TGTGCCAGCCGGACAACCTACGAGCAGTACTTC. Translating gives CASRTTYEQYF.

This clone was picked up a small number of times. The V and J genes are TRBV27 and TRBJ1-6, with 7 bases fitting TRBD1. The trim removed 1 base at V and 7 bases at J, leaving 4 bases unmatched. This CDR3 is built from 15 residues. The germline CDR1 and CDR2 sequences are MNHEY and SMNVEV (reference sequence). Written as DNA, the CDR3 is TGTGCCAGCAGTTTATTGGCCAGGGGGAATTCACCCCTCCACTTT. Translation gives CASSLLARGNSPLHF.

The rearrangement links TRBV18 to TRBJ1-2; D is unresolved. This CDR3 region has 13 residues. CDR1 and CDR2 (germline): KGHSH, LQKENI. V lost 4 bases, J lost 8 bases, and 14 bases lay in between. Written as DNA, the CDR3 is TGTGCCAGCTCACTATTCACAGCGGAAGGCTACACCTTC. This gives the protein CASSLFTAEGYTF.